This T cell receptor beta chain was sequenced during a study of blood T cell repertoires in COVID-19. This CDR3 region has 14 residues. Trimming removed 3 bases from V and 3 bases from J, with 12 bases in between. Germline V CDR1 and CDR2: GTSNPN, SVGIG (reference sequence). The repertoire was sequenced with immunoSEQ multiplex PCR; TCRdb's copy has only in-frame clones and lacks some. The data hold 150,000 to 180,000 clones, with around 85% observed a single time. The receptor was isolated from a woman aged 55-69 years with acute or convalescent COVID-19. Material: peripheral blood. The chain recombines TRBV30 with TRBJ2-1; D might be TRBD1 (6 bases). The CDR3: CAWRGGQSYNEQFF. DNA of the CDR3: TGTGCCTGGAGGGGCGGACAGAGCTACAATGAGCAGTTCTTC.